This T cell receptor beta chain was found in a study of T cell changes during pregnancy in multiple sclerosis. The CDR3 contains 15 residues. CDR1 and CDR2 from the germline V gene are SGHNT and YYREEE (reference sequence). Trimming took 0 bases from V and 5 from J; bases not matched to a gene: 2. Repertoires were generated with immunoSEQ multiplex PCR, while TCRdb's copy carries only in-frame clones and drops some. The profile covers around 83,000 clones, with about nine tenths appearing a single time and around 0.5% taken by the ten largest. This chain joins TRBV5-4 and TRBJ2-2, with 9 nucleotides matching TRBD1. The sequenced sample was CD4+ T cells from peripheral blood mononuclear cells, obtained in the second trimester of pregnancy. This TCR was recovered from a female donor with multiple sclerosis, enrolled in a pregnancy study. The DNA of the CDR3 is TGTGCCAGCAGCTTGGGGGACAGGGCGACCGGGGAGCTGTTTTTT. Protein: CASSLGDRATGELFF.